This T cell receptor beta chain was recovered during a study of a mutant IDH1 vaccine in newly diagnosed glioma. The wider study: Either 4-6 weeks after radiotherapy alone or alongside temozolomide, vaccination was begun. Scheduled at week 35, visit V12 preceded visit V13, held at week 47.

The protocol was immunoSEQ multiplex PCR, while the TCRdb copy is restricted to in-frame clones and leaves out a portion. The table lists some 48,000 clones, approximately 80% of them singletons. As regards this clone: Antigen: not known.

Described time point: week 35, safety follow-up. Each dose delivered 300 ug of mutant IDH1 20-mer peptide subcutaneously with imiquimod. In weeks 1, 3, 5, 7, 11, 15, 19 and 23, patients were vaccinated. The starting material was PBMCs, obtained from a glioma patient whose treatment included an IDH1 peptide vaccine. This TCR was sampled from a man aged 40-49 years with glioma.

CDR3 sequence reads: CASSRPGTDFYEQYF. Here the CDR3 DNA reads TGCGCCAGCAGCCGTCCCGGGACGGACTTTTACGAGCAGTACTTC. This chain uses TRBV4-1 with TRBJ2-7; D is tentatively TRBD1 or TRBD2 (5 bases each). From germline, CDR1 is MGHRA and CDR2 YSYEKL. The CDR3 loop spans 15 amino acids. Trimming stripped 4 bases from V and 4 bases from J, with 17 bases between.